This TCR beta chain was profiled in a study of T cell responses to AZD1222 COVID-19 vaccine. Profiled with immunoSEQ multiplex PCR; TCRdb holds only in-frame clones, not every one. This sample yields over 150,000 clones, of which about 90% are seen a single time; roughly 4.5% belongs to the top ten. Germline assignment: CDR1 LNHDA and CDR2 SQIVND (reference sequence). The CDR3 has 15 residues. The V end was cut by 3 bases, the J end by 0 bases, with 9 bases between. The chain is built from TRBV19 and TRBJ2-1; a weak D match, TRBD2 (6 bases). This receptor was identified in an adult in good health. The source was peripheral blood, collected on day 0 of MenACWY control vaccination. The CDR3 region has the DNA TGTGCCAGTAGTATCTCCGGGAGCTCCTACAATGAGCAGTTCTTC. It specifies CASSISGSSYNEQFF.